This T cell receptor beta chain was recovered during a study of blood T cell repertoires in COVID-19. As processed by the authors: Amplification with reference gene primers provided the estimates of nucleated cell counts. Assay: immunoSEQ multiplex PCR; the TCRdb copy retains only in-frame clones and omits some. V, J and clone size derive from that table, while D and trimming were established from the DNA sequence. The sample carries about 210,000 clones, approximately 78% recorded once. V dropped 5 bases and J dropped 1; count of bases not matched to a gene: 6. This CDR3 region has 15 residues. Germline lookup yields CDR1 LNHNV and CDR2 YYDKDF (reference sequence). Enrolment of Seattle patients took place during active infection, and they were followed longitudinally.

The chain employs TRBV15 and TRBJ2-7; 9 bases line up with TRBD1. Material for sequencing was peripheral blood. The clonotype was recovered from a woman in her 70s with COVID-19, enrolled during active disease. CDR3 in amino acids: CATSLRTGASYEQYF. In nucleotides, the CDR3 is TGTGCCACCAGCCTACGGACAGGGGCATCCTACGAGCAGTACTTC.